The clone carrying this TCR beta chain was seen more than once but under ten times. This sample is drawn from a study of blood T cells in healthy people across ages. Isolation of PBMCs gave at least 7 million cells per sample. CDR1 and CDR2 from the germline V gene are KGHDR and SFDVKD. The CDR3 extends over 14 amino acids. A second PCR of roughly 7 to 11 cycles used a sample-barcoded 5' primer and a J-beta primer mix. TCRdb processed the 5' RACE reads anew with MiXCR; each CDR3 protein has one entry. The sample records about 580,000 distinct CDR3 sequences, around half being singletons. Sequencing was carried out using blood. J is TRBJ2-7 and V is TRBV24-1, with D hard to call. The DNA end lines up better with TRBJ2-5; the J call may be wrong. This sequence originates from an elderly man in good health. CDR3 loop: CATSDLGVQETQYF. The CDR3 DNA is TGTGCCACCAGTGATTTGGGGGTTCAAGAGACCCAGTACTTC.